One and the same sample provided the 28 T cell receptor beta chains below, sequenced in a study of T cell repertoires in cytomegalovirus infection. One entry per CDR3 protein results from TCRdb running MiXCR on the reads. The sample includes roughly 500,000 distinct CDR3 sequences, 30% to 40% of them seen just once. Their antigens remain unidentified. The sample here was cultured PBMCs, taken from culture after CMV antigen stimulation. These receptors all come from a human donor in good health (CMV status not recorded). Some clones in this sample may be carry-over from other donors' samples.

The V gene is TRBV7-2, the J gene TRBJ2-2; D is unresolved. Between the trimmed V and J ends, which lost 6 bases and 4 bases, there was a span of 6 bases. Germline CDR1 reads SGHTA; CDR2 reads FQGNSA. This CDR3 has 12 amino acids. The CDR3 sequence is CASRALTGELFF. DNA of the CDR3: TGTGCCAGCAGGGCTCTCACCGGGGAGCTGTTTTTT.

In its sample, this clonotype was seen a few times. V usage is TRBV7-8 and J usage is TRBJ1-2; D unclear. The germline V and J ends were trimmed by 1 base and 4 bases, with 10 bases remaining between them. This CDR3 is 14 amino acids long. From germline, CDR1 is SGHVS and CDR2 FQNEAQ. The CDR3 DNA sequence: TGTGCCAGCAGCTTAGGAGGGTTAGGCTATGGCTACACCTTC. Its translation: CASSLGGLGYGYTF.

The chain combines TRBV19 with TRBJ2-5; D not certain. The germline gives CDR1 LNHDA, CDR2 SQIVND (reference sequence). Trimming cost V 1 base and J 1 base, with 13 bases left between them. The CDR3 sequence is 16 residues long. The CDR3 DNA is TGTGCCAGTAGTATAGGACTCGCTATCGGCCAAGAGACCCAGTACTTC. Translation gives CASSIGLAIGQETQYF.

This clonotype was counted a single time. Germline and junction disagree at one end, which may indicate a read error. This chain joins TRBV20-1 and TRBJ2-1; D is perhaps TRBD2 (5 bases). Per germline, CDR1 DFQATT and CDR2 SNEGSKA (reference sequence). CDR3 size: 16 residues. This chain's CDR3 is CSARGATASSHNEQFF. The CDR3 DNA reads TGCAGTGCCCGAGGAGCTACGGCTAGCTCCCACAATGAGCAGTTCTTC.

The chain uses TRBV6-2 or TRBV6-3 and TRBJ2-6, with D uncertain. The V gene's germline CDR1 is MNHEY and CDR2 SVGEGT. The CDR3 spans 14 residues. V dropped 8 bases and J dropped 0 bases, with 8 bases sitting between them. The chain's CDR3 is CASDEVSGANVLTF. CDR3 sequence (DNA): TGTGCCAGCGATGAGGTCTCTGGGGCCAACGTCCTGACTTTC.

The chain employs TRBV14 and TRBJ2-7; 8 positions agree with TRBD1. CDR1 is SGHDN, CDR2 FVKESK, per germline. CDR3 length: 22 residues. Trimming took 0 bases from V and 0 from J; bases not matched to a gene: 22. CDR3: CASSQEYWLQGAPQRSSYEQYV. Written as DNA, the CDR3 is TGTGCCAGCAGCCAAGAGTATTGGTTGCAGGGGGCGCCTCAAAGGAGCTCCTACGAGCAGTACGTC.

A few counts support this clonotype. The chain joins TRBV27 to TRBJ1-6, with D uncertain. Germline V gene lookup returns CDR1 MNHEY and CDR2 SMNVEV (reference sequence). V lost 7 bases and J lost 7, with 23 bases in between. The CDR3 sequence is 17 residues long. CDR3 in amino acids: CASTLGYGGPSNSPLHF. In DNA, the CDR3 is TGTGCCAGCACCTTGGGATACGGCGGTCCCTCCAATTCACCCCTCCACTTT.

The chain recombines TRBV12-3 or TRBV12-4 with TRBJ1-2; D is undetermined. Between the trimmed V and J ends, which lost 0 bases and 6 bases, there was a span of 8 bases. The CDR3 covers 13 residues. Here the CDR3 DNA reads TGTGCCAGCAGTTTAGCGAGTGGAAATGGCTACACCTTC. Residues: CASSLASGNGYTF.

This clonotype showed up many times. The chain recombines TRBV7-6 with TRBJ2-5; 11 bases match TRBD2. Per the germline V gene, CDR1 is SGHVS and CDR2 is FNYEAQ. V shed 4 bases and J 3 bases; nucleotides not matched to a gene: 10. The CDR3 extends over 17 amino acids. CDR3 residues: CASSSTGTSGPKETQYF. The CDR3 DNA is TGTGCCAGCAGCTCTACCGGGACTAGCGGACCAAAAGAGACCCAGTACTTC.

Only a few counts were recorded for this clonotype. The CDR3 coding sequence is TGTGCCAGCAGCCGGGGGGGGCAGCCCCAGCATTTT. It specifies CASSRGGQPQHF. The V and J genes are TRBV12-3 or TRBV12-4 and TRBJ1-5; D is perhaps TRBD1 (5 bases). Trimming left V 6 bases short and J 7 bases short, with 10 bases between. CDR3 size: 12 residues.

With respect to this clonotype: One end of the junction is discordant with germline, which a read error may explain. V usage is TRBV7-2 and J usage is TRBJ2-1; 9 bases match TRBD2. Germline assignment: CDR1 SGHTA and CDR2 FQGNSA. The CDR3 loop spans 17 amino acids. This CDR3 is CASSLARGGRAYNEQFF. As DNA, the CDR3 is TGTGCCAGCAGCTTAGCGCGCGGCGGGAGGGCCTATAATGAGCAGTTCTTC.

In its sample, this clonotype was seen a few times. The rearrangement uses TRBV7-2 and TRBJ2-7; TRBD2 agrees at 14 bases. CDR1 SGHTA and CDR2 FQGNSA come from the germline V gene. The CDR3 loop spans 16 amino acids. V shed 1 base and J 9 bases; nucleotides not matched to a gene: 8. The CDR3 DNA follows: TGTGCCAGCAGCTTAGGGGCCGGGACTAGCGGGAGCCCGCAGTACTTC. It codes for CASSLGAGTSGSPQYF.

The chain has TRBV28 and TRBJ2-1; D may match TRBD1 or TRBD2 (5 bases each). This CDR3 is 14 amino acids long. The V end lost 7 bases, the J end lost 13 bases, and 23 bases lay between the germline ends. Germline V lookup: CDR1 MDHEN, CDR2 SYDVKM. CDR3 coding DNA: TGTGCCAGCACCTACGGAAGAGGGACCCCCGTCCAGTTCTTC. It is translated as CASTYGRGTPVQFF.

This clonotype turned up a few times. The CDR3 DNA is TGTGCCAGCAGCTTCACTAGGACTGACAATGAGCAGTTCTTC. Translated, it gives CASSFTRTDNEQFF. V and J are TRBV7-9 and TRBJ2-1; TRBD2 is a possible D gene (5 bases). In germline, CDR1 is SEHNR, CDR2 FQNEAQ (reference sequence). The CDR3 totals 14 residues. V shed 3 bases and J shed 5 bases, with 11 bases lying between them.

In this sample, this clonotype turned up a few times. This sequence joins TRBV11-2 and TRBJ2-2; TRBD2 agrees at 8 bases. The CDR3 length is 16 residues. After removal of 4 bases from V and 1 base from J, the junction contained 5 bases not matched to a gene. CDR1 is SGHAT, CDR2 FQNNGV, per germline. The CDR3 region has the DNA TGTGCCAGCAGCTCAGCGGGAGTGAAGAACACCGGGGAGCTGTTTTTT. Translating it yields CASSSAGVKNTGELFF.

This clonotype has a handful of counts. This chain uses TRBV4-2 with TRBJ1-5, with no clear D. CDR3 size: 14 residues. Trimming removed 0 bases from V and 4 bases from J, with 7 bases in between. CDR1 is LGHNA and CDR2 is YNFKEQ in the germline V gene. CDR3 DNA sequence: TGTGCCAGCAGCCAAGATAGAACAAATCAGCCCCAGCATTTT. Translated, it gives CASSQDRTNQPQHF.

The chain links TRBV11-2 to TRBJ2-2; 12 bases map to TRBD1. Germline assignment: CDR1 SGHAT and CDR2 FQNNGV. This CDR3 is built from 16 residues. Trimming removed 5 bases from V and 2 bases from J; junction bases left unmatched: 3. As DNA, the CDR3 is TGTGCCAGCAGCGCGGGACAGGGGGCCAACACCGGGGAGCTGTTTTTT. Translation gives CASSAGQGANTGELFF.

This clonotype was seen only a few times. The chain joins TRBV11-3 to TRBJ2-1; 7 nucleotides agree with TRBD1. Germline CDR1 and CDR2: SGHNT and YENEEA. This CDR3 contains 16 residues. After removal of 0 bases from V and 6 bases from J, the junction contained 8 bases not matched to a gene. The CDR3 sequence: CASSLDADRVGNEQFF. The CDR3, as DNA: TGTGCCAGCAGCTTAGATGCTGACAGGGTGGGCAATGAGCAGTTCTTC.

The V and J genes are TRBV29-1 and TRBJ1-1, with TRBD1 as a possible D gene (6 bases). Germline CDR1 is SQVTM and CDR2 is ANQGSEA. V shed 6 bases and J shed 4 bases, with 15 bases lying between them. This CDR3 has 13 residues. CDR3 coding DNA: TGCAGCGTCAAGACAGGCCCGAGCACTGAAGCTTTCTTT. Translating gives CSVKTGPSTEAFF.

There are a few counts of this clonotype. This chain uses TRBV24-1 with TRBJ2-1, with 9 bases lining up with TRBD2. The V and J ends lost 0 bases and 7 bases, in that order; junction bases with no gene match: 6. CDR1 is KGHDR, CDR2 SFDVKD, per germline. This CDR3 contains 16 residues. In nucleotides, the CDR3 is TGTGCCACCAGTGATTTGGTAGCGGGAGACCATAATGAGCAGTTCTTC. It yields the protein CATSDLVAGDHNEQFF.

J is TRBJ1-5 and V is TRBV24-1; D is unresolved. From germline, CDR1 is KGHDR and CDR2 SFDVKD. This CDR3 is built from 13 residues. V was trimmed by 5 bases and J by 7 bases, leaving 11 bases between them. The CDR3 protein is CATSALEGQPQHF. The CDR3 DNA reads as TGTGCCACCAGTGCCTTAGAAGGGCAGCCCCAGCATTTT.

This clonotype was seen repeatedly, ten times or more. The rearrangement links TRBV7-2 to TRBJ2-5; D gene ambiguous. Between the trimmed V and J ends, which lost 1 base and 6 bases, there was a span of 12 bases. Germline lookup yields CDR1 SGHTA and CDR2 FQGNSA. This CDR3 is 14 amino acids long. The CDR3 loop is CASSLVGQGQTQYF. The DNA of the CDR3 is TGTGCCAGCAGCTTAGTTGGGCAAGGGCAGACCCAGTACTTC. The full variable domain, in which reference TRBV7-2 and TRBJ2-5 provide the parts outside the CDR3, is GAGVSQSPSNKVTEKGKDVELRCDPISGHTALYWYRQSLGQGLEFLIYFQGNSAPDKSGLPSDRFSAERTGGSVSTLTIQRTQQEDSAVYLCASSLVGQGQTQYFGPGTRLLVL.

This chain joins TRBV7-4 and TRBJ2-5; tentatively, D is TRBD2 (6 bases). Germline V gene data show CDR1 as SGHVT and CDR2 as SQSDAQ. Trimming pared 5 bases from V and 1 base from J, leaving 11 bases between. This CDR3 region has 14 residues. The CDR3 DNA reads as TGTGCCAGCAGCGGACCGGGACTCCAAGAGACCCAGTACTTC. This encodes CASSGPGLQETQYF.

This clonotype came up a few times. The chain employs TRBV20-1 and TRBJ2-3; 10 bases are shared with TRBD2. CDR3 length: 17 amino acids. The germline CDR1 and CDR2 sequences are DFQATT and SNEGSKA (reference sequence). V lost 5 bases, J lost 3 bases, and 14 bases stayed unmatched. In nucleotides, the CDR3 is TGCAGTGCTGAAACGCCCGGAACTAGCGGGATGACAGATACGCAGTATTTT. The encoded protein is CSAETPGTSGMTDTQYF.

This clonotype has just a few counts. A much larger clone is a single base away; this may be a read error. This chain joins TRBV28 and TRBJ1-5, with 7 bases fitting TRBD1. Germline CDR1 and CDR2: MDHEN and SYDVKM. The CDR3 runs to 15 residues. In nucleotides, the CDR3 is TGTGCCAGCGGTCTTGCGACAGGGCGCAATCAGTCCCAGCATTTT. It encodes CASGLATGRNQSQHF.

The genes are TRBV2 and TRBJ1-5; 7 bases are a match to TRBD1. The V gene end was trimmed by 7 bases and the J gene end by 2 bases; junction bases not matched to a gene: 5. This CDR3 region has 14 residues. CDR1 SNHLY and CDR2 FYNNEI come from the germline V gene. CDR3 residues: CASTQGMGNQPQHF. The DNA for the CDR3 is TGTGCCAGCACACAGGGGATGGGCAATCAGCCCCAGCATTTT.

This clonotype occurred a few times. The genes are TRBV4-3 and TRBJ2-1; 8 bases align to TRBD2. CDR1 and CDR2 (germline): LGHNA, YSLEER. V gave up 5 bases and J gave up 5 bases; unmatched junction bases: 8. This CDR3 has 15 residues. CDR3 sequence reads: CASSIAREGDNEQFF. The CDR3 region has the DNA TGCGCCAGCAGCATAGCCCGGGAGGGGGACAATGAGCAGTTCTTC.

This clonotype came up a few times. The chain joins TRBV27 to TRBJ1-5; 10 bases fit TRBD1. Trimming cost V 7 bases and J 7 bases; bases outside gene matches: 10. This CDR3 has 15 residues. Per germline, CDR1 MNHEY and CDR2 SMNVEV (reference sequence). In DNA, the CDR3 is TGTGCCAGCACCCCCGGGACAGGGGTAAACCAGCCCCAGCATTTT. This sequence encodes CASTPGTGVNQPQHF.